This T cell receptor beta chain was recovered during a study of T cell responses to AZD1222 COVID-19 vaccine (dated by TCRdb to the early 2020s). Notes on the research overall: A total of approximately 250 trial participants underwent TCR sequencing, of whom 207 had received two doses of AZD1222 and some 25 had received two doses of the MenACWY control vaccine. Trial participants were enrolled into age subgroups of 18-55, 56-69 and 70-plus years, which contained roughly 150, 30 and 60 TCR-sequenced participants, respectively.

This specimen's time point label, interpreted: about 28 days (+/-7) after the second vaccine dose. AZD1222 recipients with second doses at about 4 weeks or about 12 weeks were pooled, because spike-specific TCR depth and breadth did not differ between schedules. Vaccinee samples came from UK trials COV001 and COV002, including a single-blind randomized controlled phase 2/3 trial of AZD1222 (ChAdOx1 nCoV-19) in healthy adults. For TCRbeta chain sequencing, PBMC samples were collected from trial participants at day 0 and at day 28 after the second dose. Overall study results and their limits: Vaccine-associated CD4 TCRs spanned the whole spike protein, with dominant responses in regions 160-218 and 743-854. Nearly half of unique spike-specific TCRs reportedly recognized epitopes outside regions mutated in the B.1.351 and B.1.1.7 variants. Conclusions about previously exposed vaccinees were limited because only six AZD1222 recipients were SARS-CoV-2 seropositive at baseline. The 56-69-year group was small, and its depth increase did not reach significance, likely because of low power. After two AZD1222 doses, spike-specific TCR breadth and depth were significantly higher than at day 0 and than in MenACWY recipients. Participants were mostly white British, with more females than males. The authors suggested clonal diversity may have been underestimated. Because no day 14 peak-response samples were available, the repertoires could be characterized only after the peak T cell response.

Turning to this clone: Its antigen specificity is not known. No base quality values were provided; no much bigger clone lies one nucleotide off.

The CDR3 regions of human TCRbeta chains were analyzed by immunosequencing. Per the source publication's procedure: TCRs in the repertoires were matched against a reference library of SARS-CoV-2-specific TCRs that had been generated with the MIRA antigen-specificity platform. Breadth was defined as the fraction of unique TCRs that were SARS-CoV-2-associated. Depth was defined as the fraction of total T cells that were SARS-CoV-2-associated. Using the MIRA data, each spike-specific TCR was assigned both to the spike region to which the TCR was reactive and to a CD4 or CD8 class. Log10-transformed breadth and depth values were compared by one-way ANOVA with Sidak's multiple comparisons tests. TCRdb's version of the immuneACCESS table is confined to in-frame rearrangements and falls short of the full clone set. An unresolved V gene accounts for under half of the shortfall where checked; the remainder is of unknown origin. Clonal size and the V and J genes are those of that table, whereas D and trimming came from the DNA. In all, the sample holds over 130,000 clones, and roughly nine tenths of those were seen once. The ten top clones hold 3.5% to 4.5% of the sample.

This sequence was found in an adult who received the AZD1222 COVID-19 vaccine. The sequencing used peripheral blood, collected 28 days after the second AZD1222 dose.

The DNA sequence is as follows: TGTGCCAGCAGCGCCGACAGCCAAGAGACCCAGTACTTC. Its translation reads: CASSADSQETQYF. This chain joins TRBV9 to TRBJ2-5; a weak D assignment points to TRBD1 (5 bases agree). The germline V gene supplies CDR1 SGDLS and CDR2 YYNGEE. V and J lose 3 bases and 1 base, and a span of 7 bases separates them. Reading from cysteine to phenylalanine, the CDR3 counts 13 amino acids. CDR3 DNA only is kept here, 39 bases in frame from base 1.